Below are 23 T cell receptor beta chains sequenced from a single sample in a study of shared clonotypes between healthy human individuals (dated by TCRdb to about 2020). CD8 naive samples were CD45RO-negative cells positively selected for CCR7, giving a CD45RA+CCR7+ population that excluded TemRA cells. Library method: the immunoSEQ multiplex PCR assay. TCRdb's version of the immuneACCESS table is confined to in-frame rearrangements and falls short of the full clone set. An unresolved V gene accounts for under half of the shortfall where checked; the remainder is of unknown origin. In this sample the table shows approximately 1.9 million clones, 93% of which occur a single time. The top ten hold about 1.7% of the sample. Source material: naive CD8+ T cells from PBMCs. The cell subset or site label on this specimen signifies: CD45RA+CCR7+. The source of these receptors is a man between 18 and 29 years old in good health. Some clones in this sample may be carry-over from other donors' samples.

This rearrangement joins TRBV14 to TRBJ2-1, with 11 nucleotides matching TRBD2. The trim removed 4 bases at V and 4 bases at J, leaving 0 bases unmatched. Germline values: CDR1 SGHDN, CDR2 FVKESK. The length of the CDR3 is 14 residues. DNA for the CDR3: TGTGCCAGCAGCCGACTAGCGGGGTACAATGAGCAGTTCTTC. Translating gives CASSRLAGYNEQFF.

The rearrangement uses TRBV6-1 and TRBJ1-2; D gene unclear. The CDR3 totals 15 residues. CDR1 is MNHNS, CDR2 SASEGT, per germline. V lost 2 bases and J 4 bases, leaving 14 bases between the germline ends. The CDR3 loop is CASSESVRSGYGYTF. CDR3 nucleotide sequence: TGTGCCAGCAGTGAAAGCGTCCGTTCGGGCTATGGCTACACCTTC.

The gene calls are TRBV2 and TRBJ2-7; D unclear. The CDR3 has 12 residues. From germline, CDR1 is SNHLY and CDR2 FYNNEI. V lost 9 bases to trimming and J lost 3 bases, with 12 bases between them. Here the CDR3 DNA reads TGTGCCAGTAAGGTGGCGAACTACGAGCAGTACTTC. Translation: CASKVANYEQYF. The whole variable domain, remainder taken from reference TRBV2 and TRBJ2-7, is EPEVTQTPSHQVTQMGQEVILRCVPISNHLYFYWYRQILGQKVEFLVSFYNNEISEKSEIFDDQFSVERPDGSNFTLKIRSTKLEDSAMYFCASKVANYEQYFGPGTRLTVT.

Regarding this clone: Other DNA sequences within the sample encode an identical CDR3. The gene calls are TRBV5-8 and TRBJ2-7; possible D gene TRBD2, 6 bases. Germline lookup yields CDR1 SGHTS and CDR2 YDEGEE. This CDR3 spans 14 amino acids. V shed 0 bases and J shed 2 bases, with 9 bases lying between them. For the CDR3, the DNA is TGTGCCAGCAGCTTGGTGCGGGGTACCTACGAGCAGTACTTC. This codes for CASSLVRGTYEQYF. Full variable domain (remainder filled in from reference TRBV5-8 and TRBJ2-7): EAGVTQSPTHLIKTRGQQATLRCSPISGHTSVYWYQQALGLGLQFLLWYDEGEERNRGNFPPRFSGRQFPNYSSELNVNALELEDSALYLCASSLVRGTYEQYFGPGTRLTVT.

As to this clone: Additional DNA sequences in this sample encode the identical CDR3. The chain couples TRBV7-9 to TRBJ2-7; TRBD1 matches 9 bases. CDR1 and CDR2 (germline): SEHNR, FQNEAQ (reference sequence). This CDR3 contains 13 residues. J was trimmed by 1 base and V by 8 bases; bases with no gene match: 3. The CDR3 spells CASRTGESYEQYF. The CDR3 DNA reads TGTGCCAGCCGGACAGGGGAATCCTACGAGCAGTACTTC.

This clone was counted once. V gene TRBV19 combines with J gene TRBJ1-1, with 9 bases identical to TRBD1. Germline V CDR1 and CDR2: LNHDA, SQIVND (reference sequence). With 3 bases clipped from V and 6 bases from J, the junction kept 5 bases outside the gene matches. The CDR3 contains 14 residues. In DNA form, the CDR3 reads TGTGCCAGTAGTATTGGGACAGGGATTTCTGAAGCTTTCTTT. Encoded protein: CASSIGTGISEAFF.

The chain recombines TRBV7-9 with TRBJ2-1, with 7 nucleotides matching TRBD2. V lost 4 bases, J lost 11 bases, and 14 bases stayed unmatched. The germline V gene has CDR1 SEHNR and CDR2 FQNEAQ (reference sequence). The CDR3 sequence is 15 residues long. As DNA, the CDR3 is TGTGCCAGCAGCTCCCCCAGCGGGAAAAACAGTCAGCAGTTCTTC. Amino acids: CASSSPSGKNSQQFF.

This CDR3 is CASSIAGVAFF. CDR3 coding DNA: TGTGCCAGTAGTATTGCGGGGGTGGCTTTCTTT. J is TRBJ1-1 and V is TRBV19; tentatively, D is TRBD1 (5 bases). With 3 bases removed from V and 11 bases from J, the gap between germline ends came to 10 bases. The CDR3 loop spans 11 amino acids. The germline V gene has CDR1 LNHDA and CDR2 SQIVND (reference sequence).

The chain employs TRBV27 and TRBJ2-1; 7 nucleotides line up with TRBD2. This CDR3 is 13 amino acids long. V shed 4 bases, J shed 9 bases, and the junction held 6 bases outside the gene matches. The V gene's germline CDR1 is MNHEY and CDR2 SMNVEV (reference sequence). CDR3 region: CASSWRGSSEQFF. The CDR3 nucleotides read TGTGCCAGCAGTTGGCGGGGGAGCAGTGAGCAGTTCTTC.

CDR3 sequence (DNA): TGCGCCAGCAGCCAGACAGGGGACAACTACGAGCAGTACTTC. Encoded protein: CASSQTGDNYEQYF. The V and J genes are TRBV4-3 and TRBJ2-7; 8 bases are a match to TRBD1. There are 14 residues in the CDR3. The V and J ends lost 3 bases and 3 bases, in that order; junction bases with no gene match: 4. Germline-derived CDR1 and CDR2 are LGHNA and YSLEER.

The gene calls are TRBV27 and TRBJ2-5, with D perhaps TRBD2 (6 bases). This CDR3 is built from 16 residues. The V end was cut by 1 base, the J end by 1 base, with 13 bases between. Germline V CDR1 and CDR2: MNHEY, SMNVEV (reference sequence). CDR3 sequence: CASSLFGEAGQETQYF. Written as DNA, the CDR3 is TGTGCCAGCAGTTTATTTGGGGAAGCGGGCCAAGAGACCCAGTACTTC.

This sequence joins TRBV7-9 and TRBJ2-2, with D possibly being TRBD1 (6 bases). The V gene's germline CDR1 is SEHNR and CDR2 FQNEAQ (reference sequence). This CDR3 has 15 amino acids. With 0 bases removed from V and 6 bases from J, the gap between germline ends came to 11 bases. This CDR3 is CASSLAPGEAGELFF. DNA for the CDR3: TGTGCCAGCAGCTTAGCCCCAGGGGAAGCCGGGGAGCTGTTTTTT.

This clone was observed once. The chain is built from TRBV4-1 and TRBJ2-5, with D perhaps being TRBD1 or TRBD2 (5 bases each). The V gene's germline CDR1 is MGHRA and CDR2 YSYEKL. Trimming stripped 4 bases from V and 5 bases from J, with 14 bases between. The CDR3 has 14 amino acids. The CDR3 DNA sequence: TGCGCCAGCAGCCCAAGGGACGGGACGGAGACCCAGTACTTC. Its translation is CASSPRDGTETQYF.

This chain joins TRBV5-6 and TRBJ1-3, with 7 bases aligning to TRBD1. The CDR3 loop spans 15 amino acids. Per germline, CDR1 SGHDT and CDR2 YYEEEE. J was trimmed by 1 base and V by 4 bases; bases with no gene match: 5. The CDR3 DNA is TGTGCCAGCAGCGCTGGACAGGAGTCTGGAAACACCATATATTTT. Translation gives CASSAGQESGNTIYF. The variable domain in full, completed from reference TRBV5-6 and TRBJ1-3, reads DAGVTQSPTHLIKTRGQQVTLRCSPKSGHDTVSWYQQALGQGPQFIFQYYEEEERQRGNFPDRFSGHQFPNYSSELNVNALLLGDSALYLCASSAGQESGNTIYFGEGSWLTVV.

The chain couples TRBV2 to TRBJ2-7; unclear D gene. V lost 7 bases and J 3 bases, leaving 7 bases between the germline ends. Germline V gene sequence: CDR1 SNHLY, CDR2 FYNNEI. This CDR3 is built from 11 residues. CDR3 in amino acids: CASNSGYEQYF. The CDR3 coding sequence is TGTGCCAGCAACTCCGGCTACGAGCAGTACTTC. Supplemented by reference TRBV2 and TRBJ2-7, the full variable domain reads EPEVTQTPSHQVTQMGQEVILRCVPISNHLYFYWYRQILGQKVEFLVSFYNNEISEKSEIFDDQFSVERPDGSNFTLKIRSTKLEDSAMYFCASNSGYEQYFGPGTRLTVT.

V gene TRBV28 combines with J gene TRBJ2-7; the D gene is possibly TRBD1 (6 bases). Germline CDR1 MDHEN, CDR2 SYDVKM. V lost 5 bases and J 1 base, leaving 18 bases between the germline ends. The CDR3 length is 16 residues. CDR3 residues: CASSLLGQGISYEQYF. Here the CDR3 DNA reads TGTGCCAGCAGTCTACTCGGGCAGGGGATTTCCTACGAGCAGTACTTC.

This rearrangement joins TRBV11-2 to TRBJ1-2, with D unclear. The CDR3 loop spans 18 amino acids. Trimming pared 1 base from V and 4 bases from J, leaving 22 bases between. Germline CDR1 reads SGHAT; CDR2 reads FQNNGV. The CDR3 region has the DNA TGTGCCAGCAGCTTAGGCCGTTTGGACGTTCCCGGATCCTATGGCTACACCTTC. As protein: CASSLGRLDVPGSYGYTF.

In this sample, this clone turned up once. The chain recombines TRBV15 with TRBJ1-2; 9 bases fit TRBD1. Germline CDR1 LNHNV, CDR2 YYDKDF (reference sequence). With V trimmed by 5 bases and J by 7 bases, 14 bases remained unmatched. This CDR3 is built from 16 residues. The CDR3 sequence is CATSDPNRGLLFGYTF. CDR3 sequence (DNA): TGTGCCACCAGCGACCCTAACAGGGGGCTGCTCTTTGGCTACACCTTC.

The chain joins TRBV7-5 to TRBJ2-7; TRBD1 is taken as the D call from the table, unchecked against the DNA. TRBV7-5 is a pseudogene locus. This CDR3 region has 17 residues. CDR3 sequence (DNA): TGTGTCAGAAGCTCCCCTCCCTCCGCACACCCCTCCTACGAGCAGTACTTC. It codes for CVRSSPPSAHPSYEQYF.

The chain carries TRBV4-2 and TRBJ2-7; perhaps TRBD1 as D (5 bases). Trimming shortened V by 4 bases and J by 5 bases, and 9 bases separated the two germline ends. Germline V gives CDR1 LGHNA, CDR2 YNFKEQ. This CDR3 spans 12 amino acids. In nucleotides, the CDR3 is TGTGCCAGCAGCCGAACAGGCAACGAGCAGTACTTC. It yields the protein CASSRTGNEQYF.

Regarding this clone: Other nucleotide sequences in the sample specify the same CDR3. The chain links TRBV7-3 to TRBJ2-7; a weak D match, TRBD2 (6 bases). The CDR3 is made up of 13 amino acids. The germline CDR1 and CDR2 sequences are SGHTA and FQGTGA. The V and J ends lost 2 bases and 4 bases respectively, with 9 bases between them. The CDR3 DNA is TGTGCCAGCAGCTTAGGGGCGGGGTACGAGCAGTACTTC. Residues: CASSLGAGYEQYF.

V is TRBV7-3 and J is TRBJ2-3, with TRBD2 matching 7 bases. Germline V lookup: CDR1 SGHTA, CDR2 FQGTGA. The CDR3 totals 17 residues. Unmatched junction bases numbered 12, after V lost 4 bases and J lost 2 bases. The CDR3 sequence is CASSSGRDYKDTDTQYF. In DNA form, the CDR3 reads TGTGCCAGCAGCTCGGGCCGGGACTACAAGGACACAGATACGCAGTATTTT. Variable domain in full (rest from reference TRBV7-3 and TRBJ2-3): GAGVSQTPSNKVTEKGKYVELRCDPISGHTALYWYRQSLGQGPEFLIYFQGTGAADDSGLPNDRFFAVRPEGSVSTLKIQRTERGDSAVYLCASSSGRDYKDTDTQYFGPGTRLTVL.

This chain joins TRBV29-1 and TRBJ2-1; D remains ambiguous. CDR1 SQVTM and CDR2 ANQGSEA come from the germline V gene. The V end was cut by 4 bases, the J end by 7 bases, with 8 bases between. The CDR3 covers 11 residues. CDR3 bases: TGCAGCGTTGGGCAGTGGAATGAGCAGTTCTTC. Protein product: CSVGQWNEQFF.